A selection of T cell receptor beta chains follows, all from one sample in a study of blood T cells in healthy people across ages. One entry per CDR3 protein results from TCRdb running MiXCR on the 5' RACE reads. The profile shows 1.5 million to 2 million distinct CDR3 sequences, 30% to 35% of them singletons. The sequencing input was blood. These receptors originate from a woman between 25 and 40 years old in good health. CDR3s include the opening cysteine and the closing phenylalanine or tryptophan. Fields, in order: CDR3 DNA, CDR3 protein, D gene, J gene, clone size, V gene. The D gene is left open where the match is weak. Clone size is stated in some rows and not others, as once, few, many or a class when expanded.

TGCGCCAGCAGCCTTACTAGGGGAGTTAGCTACGAGCAGTACTTC CASSLTRGVSYEQYF . TRBJ2-7 few TRBV4-1
TGTGCCAGCAGGCCCGGAACTAAGTTAGAGACCCAGTACTTC CASRPGTKLETQYF . TRBJ2-5 once TRBV28
TGTGCCAGCAGCCAAGTCTTCGTCGTGCCTCCCAACAATGAGCAGTTCTTC CASSQVFVVPPNNEQFF . TRBJ2-1 once TRBV3-1
TGCGCCAGCAGCTCTATATCGACTAGCATTGGCACAGGTACGCAGTATTTT CASSSISTSIGTGTQYF TRBD2 TRBJ2-3 few TRBV5-1
TGTGCCAGCAGTCGAGAAGGCGCGGGGGAGACCCAGTACTTC CASSREGAGETQYF . TRBJ2-5 many TRBV12-3/TRBV12-4
TGCAGTGCAGACGCTAATGGACTAGGTCCACAAGAGACCCAGTACTTC CSADANGLGPQETQYF TRBD2 TRBJ2-5 . TRBV20-1
TGTGCCAGTAGTATTGGCGGGACAAGGGGAGAGACCCAGTACTTC CASSIGGTRGETQYF . TRBJ2-5 few TRBV19
TGTGCCAGCTCACCAGGGACAGGGGGGAACTACGAGCAGTACTTC CASSPGTGGNYEQYF TRBD1 TRBJ2-7 . TRBV18
TGTGCCAGCAGCTCGGTACAATCCTACGAGCAGTACTTC CASSSVQSYEQYF . TRBJ2-7 . TRBV3-1
TGTGCCAGCAGCGCCGACGGGATTCGTAATTCACCCCTCCACTTT CASSADGIRNSPLHF . TRBJ1-6 few TRBV9
TGTGCCAGCAGCATTCGGACTAGCCCAAGCAATAAGCAGTTCTTC CASSIRTSPSNKQFF TRBD2 TRBJ2-1 few TRBV7-9
TGTGCCAGCAGCCCAGGAGGGAATCCCTCCTACAATGAGCAGTTCTTC CASSPGGNPSYNEQFF . TRBJ2-1 . TRBV7-3
TGTGCCAGTAGTGCGGCTCGGGGCACTGAAGCTTTCTTT CASSAARGTEAFF . TRBJ1-1 . TRBV19
TGTGCCAGCAGCCCCCGACAGGGGGGTGGCGGCTACACCTTC CASSPRQGGGGYTF TRBD1 TRBJ1-2 . TRBV7-2
TGTGCCAGCAGCTCCGGGATATTAGAAGAGACCCAGTACTTC CASSSGILEETQYF . TRBJ2-5 . TRBV9
TGCAGCGGGGGTCCGCCAGGGAACTATGAGCAGTTCTTC CSGGPPGNYEQFF . TRBJ2-1 many TRBV29-1
TGCAGTCCAGGGGGTTCACCCCTCCACTTT CSPGGSPLHF TRBD1 TRBJ1-6 . TRBV20-1
TGTGCCAGCAGTTACCGGACTAGCGGGAGAGGGGAGAATGAGCAGTTCTTC CASSYRTSGRGENEQFF TRBD2 TRBJ2-1 . TRBV6-6
TGTGCCAGCAGCCCCGGACTGATCTATGGCTACACCTTC CASSPGLIYGYTF . TRBJ1-2 . TRBV5-6
TGTGCCAGCAGTGCCGGGAGCCGGAACGGTGAGCAGTTCTTC CASSAGSRNGEQFF . TRBJ2-1 . TRBV6-1
TGTGCCAGCTCACCAGGGGACGAGGAAAAACTGTTTTTT CASSPGDEEKLFF . TRBJ1-4 few TRBV18
TGTGCCAGCAGCCAAGGAAGGGGAGTACCCCTCCACTTT CASSQGRGVPLHF . TRBJ1-6 . TRBV3-1
TGCGCCAGCAGCCAGGTCTTCGGGAGCAATCAGCCCCAGCATTTT CASSQVFGSNQPQHF . TRBJ1-5 . TRBV4-1
TGTGCCTGCAGCCAAGATGGGACAGGGGGTGGCGATGGCTACACCTTC CACSQDGTGGGDGYTF TRBD1 TRBJ1-2 once TRBV4-2
TGTGCCAGCAGTCCCCGGGAGTCCTTAGAGATCTCCTACGAGCAGTACTTC CASSPRESLEISYEQYF . TRBJ2-7 few TRBV28
TGCAGCGTTGAAGTCGGGACAGACTATGGCTACACCTTC CSVEVGTDYGYTF TRBD1 TRBJ1-2 . TRBV29-1
TGTGCCAGCAGCGCAGACAGGGGCATGGCCTACGAGCAGTACTTC CASSADRGMAYEQYF TRBD1 TRBJ2-7 . TRBV12-3/TRBV12-4
TGTGCCAGCAGTTCCCCAGGCTCTGGGGCCAACGTCCTGACTTTC CASSSPGSGANVLTF . TRBJ2-6 many TRBV27
TGTGCCAGCAGCTTAAGGACAACGGGGGAGACCCAGTACTTC CASSLRTTGETQYF . TRBJ2-5 many TRBV7-9
TGTGCCACCAGCAGAGGGGGGCTGGACCAAAGCTCCTACGAGCAGTACTTC CATSRGGLDQSSYEQYF . TRBJ2-7 few TRBV15
TGCGCCAGCTCTACGGGGCTAGGGCAGCCCCAGCATTTT CASSTGLGQPQHF . TRBJ1-5 many TRBV10-2
TGCAGTGCTAGAGGTAGGACAGGTAATCAGCCCCAGCATTTT CSARGRTGNQPQHF TRBD1 TRBJ1-5 . TRBV20-1
TGCAGTGCTAGCGGGACAGGGGCCTTGGGTAGCACAGATACGCAGTATTTT CSASGTGALGSTDTQYF TRBD1 TRBJ2-3 few TRBV20-1
TGTGCCAGCAGCTTAGATGGGCGTATGTCTAGCACAGATACGCAGTATTTT CASSLDGRMSSTDTQYF . TRBJ2-3 . TRBV11-3
TGTGCCAGCCGTTACCATAGCGGGAGCGGGGAGACCCAGTACTTC CASRYHSGSGETQYF TRBD2 TRBJ2-5 few TRBV27
TGTGCCAGCAGCTTCGTAGCTAGTAACGAGCAGTACTTC CASSFVASNEQYF . TRBJ2-7 medium-sized TRBV7-2
TGCAGCGTCGTTCGTACTAGCGGGCCCTCCTACGAGCAGTACTTC CSVVRTSGPSYEQYF TRBD2 TRBJ2-7 . TRBV29-1
TGTGCCAGCAGTGAATTCGGACTAGCGGGGGGGACTACTACAAATGAGCAGTTCTTC CASSEFGLAGGTTTNEQFF TRBD2 TRBJ2-1 few TRBV6-1
TGCAGTGCTAGCCAGGGACAAAACATTCAGTACTTC CSASQGQNIQYF . TRBJ2-4 . TRBV20-1
TGTGCCAGCTCACAGGGGACAGGCGGAAACCGAAACACTGAAGCTTTCTTT CASSQGTGGNRNTEAFF TRBD1 TRBJ1-1 . TRBV18
TGTGCCAGCAGCGCCACGGGACTAGCTCCAAGAAAGTACTTC CASSATGLAPRKYF TRBD2 TRBJ2-4 . TRBV2
TGTGCCAGCAGCTTAATAGGAGGGGATACAGATACGCAGTATTTT CASSLIGGDTDTQYF . TRBJ2-3 . TRBV7-3
TGTGCCAGCAGCCCGGGGACTAGCGGAACTACAGATACGCAGTATTTT CASSPGTSGTTDTQYF TRBD2 TRBJ2-3 many TRBV6-6
TGCAGCGTGGAGGGACTAGCGGGGCAATTTAGCTCCTACAATGAGCAGTTCTTC CSVEGLAGQFSSYNEQFF TRBD2 TRBJ2-1 many TRBV29-1
TGTTCCAGCAGCTCCAATCTCGGCGAGGGGGTCCAAGAGACCCAGTACTTC CSSSSNLGEGVQETQYF . TRBJ2-5 . TRBV7-9
TGTGCCAGCAGCCAAGAGGGACTAGCGGGGTCAGAGACCCAGTACTTC CASSQEGLAGSETQYF TRBD2 TRBJ2-5 . TRBV4-2
TGTGCCACTTCGGGACAGGGGAACACTGAAGCTTTCTTT CATSGQGNTEAFF TRBD1 TRBJ1-1 . TRBV24-1
TGTGCCTGGAGCACCACCCGGGCTCCTGGAAACACCATATATTTT CAWSTTRAPGNTIYF . TRBJ1-3 . TRBV30
TGTGCCAGCAGGGAACCAGGGACCCAAGAGACCCAGTACTTC CASREPGTQETQYF . TRBJ2-5 . TRBV2
TGTGCCAGCACCCGGAGCGGACGGGCCAACGTCCTGACTTTC CASTRSGRANVLTF . TRBJ2-6 few TRBV7-9
TGTGCCAGCAGCGCGGGGCCCTACAATGAGCAGTTCTTC CASSAGPYNEQFF . TRBJ2-1 many TRBV12-3/TRBV12-4
TGTGCCAGCAGCGGATCTGAGGGGGGTCACAGCTCCTACGAGCAGTACTTC CASSGSEGGHSSYEQYF . TRBJ2-7 . TRBV9
TGTGCCAGCAGCCTACAGACATCGGGACACAAGGCCTACGAGCAGTACTTC CASSLQTSGHKAYEQYF . TRBJ2-7 . TRBV11-2
TGCAGTGCCAGTGTACCGGGACTAGCGGGAGGAATAGATACGCAGTATTTT CSASVPGLAGGIDTQYF TRBD2 TRBJ2-3 few TRBV20-1
TGCAGTGCCAGAGCGCGTCAGGGTAACTATGGCTACACCTTC CSARARQGNYGYTF . TRBJ1-2 . TRBV20-1
TGCAGCGTCCTCTCCCCGGGACTAGCCGCTTCGGAGACCCAGTACTTC CSVLSPGLAASETQYF TRBD2 TRBJ2-5 many TRBV29-1
TGCGCCACCCAAGTAGCAGATGAGCAGTTCTTC CATQVADEQFF . TRBJ2-1 . TRBV10-2